These 22 T cell receptor beta chains came from one sample sequenced in a study of blood T cell repertoires in COVID-19. TCRdb keeps only in-frame clones here, not all; method: immunoSEQ multiplex PCR. The table shows about 390,000 clones, with around 87% occurring only once. Sequencing used peripheral blood. The receptors originated from a woman aged 55-75 years with COVID-19, enrolled during active disease.

The V call is TRBV19, the J call TRBJ2-1, with D perhaps TRBD1 (6 bases). V was pared by 6 bases and J by 1 base, with 13 bases between. The CDR3 has 15 residues. CDR1 is LNHDA and CDR2 is SQIVND in the germline V gene (reference sequence). Written as DNA, the CDR3 is TGTGCCAGTAGGCCAAGACAGGCTTCCTACAATGAGCAGTTCTTC. Its protein product is CASRPRQASYNEQFF.

The chain links TRBV7-3 to TRBJ2-7; maybe TRBD2 (6 bases). Germline CDR1 is SGHTA and CDR2 is FQGTGA. CDR3 length: 13 amino acids. Deletions cut 1 base from V and 6 bases from J, with 10 bases between. The CDR3 sequence is CASSLRWGGEQYF. CDR3 sequence (DNA): TGTGCCAGCAGCTTAAGATGGGGAGGCGAGCAGTACTTC.

This clone was detected only a few times. CDR3 nucleotide sequence: TGTGCCAGCAGTGAAAGGGGGTCCAATCAGCCCCAGCATTTT. The encoded protein is CASSERGSNQPQHF. The J gene is TRBJ1-5, the V gene TRBV6-1, with a possible D match to TRBD1 (6 bases). Germline loops: CDR1 MNHNS, CDR2 SASEGT. The ends were cut back, 2 bases at V and 3 bases at J, with 8 bases in the middle. CDR3 size: 14 residues.

The gene calls are TRBV9 and TRBJ2-1, with 9 bases aligning to TRBD1. The CDR3 contains 15 residues. V lost 4 bases, J lost 4 bases, and 6 bases stayed unmatched. Germline loops: CDR1 SGDLS, CDR2 YYNGEE. The chain's CDR3 is CASSTGGQGYNEQFF. The CDR3 DNA sequence: TGTGCCAGCAGCACAGGGGGCCAGGGTTACAATGAGCAGTTCTTC.

The chain combines TRBV2 with TRBJ2-6; tentative D call: TRBD1 (5 bases). In germline, CDR1 is SNHLY, CDR2 FYNNEI. CDR3 length equals 14 residues. Between the trimmed V and J ends, which lost 6 bases and 4 bases, there was a span of 10 bases. CDR3 coding DNA: TGTGCCAGCAGCTTAGGGGCCGGGGCCAACGTCCTGACTTTC. The encoded protein is CASSLGAGANVLTF.

This clone was seen once. Here the CDR3 reads CASSWGGPETQYF. For the CDR3, the DNA is TGTGCCAGCAGCTGGGGGGGCCCAGAGACCCAGTACTTC. V and J are TRBV7-2 and TRBJ2-5; maybe TRBD2 (7 bases). The V end lost 4 bases, the J end lost 4 bases, and 10 bases lay between the germline ends. This CDR3 is built from 13 residues. CDR1 and CDR2 (germline): SGHTA, FQGNSA.

This clone has only one observation. The V and J genes are TRBV6-5 and TRBJ1-3, with D tentatively TRBD1 (6 bases). The germline CDR1 and CDR2 sequences are MNHEY and SVGAGI. The V end lost 6 bases, the J end lost 2 bases, and 14 bases lay between the germline ends. The CDR3 totals 15 residues. The CDR3 is CASSLQGSTGNTIYF. The CDR3 DNA reads TGTGCCAGCAGCTTACAGGGTTCAACTGGAAACACCATATATTTT.

This clone was counted once. The gene calls are TRBV4-1 and TRBJ1-2; tentatively, D is TRBD1 (5 bases). The CDR3 length is 15 residues. Trimming removed 0 bases at V and 7 bases at J, with 15 bases between. Germline V gene sequence: CDR1 MGHRA, CDR2 YSYEKL. The CDR3 spells CASSQEPGWGFGYTF. In nucleotides, the CDR3 is TGCGCCAGCAGCCAAGAACCCGGATGGGGCTTTGGCTACACCTTC.

The chain couples TRBV28 to TRBJ1-5; TRBD1 is a possible D gene (5 bases). This CDR3 has 17 amino acids. Germline loops: CDR1 MDHEN, CDR2 SYDVKM. V lost 6 bases, J lost 9 bases, and 27 bases lay in between. The CDR3 region has the DNA TGTGCCAGCAGCACCCCTCGGGGGGAGCCCCCTGGGGGGCCCCAGCATTTT. Amino acid sequence: CASSTPRGEPPGGPQHF.

This chain joins TRBV6-6 and TRBJ1-2, with 10 bases aligning to TRBD1. The trim removed 6 bases at V and 6 bases at J, leaving 4 bases unmatched. This CDR3 contains 13 residues. CDR1 is MNHNY and CDR2 is SVGAGI in the germline V gene (reference sequence). In nucleotides, the CDR3 is TGTGCCAGCAGCCCTGGACAGGGGGATGGCTACACCTTC. This sequence encodes CASSPGQGDGYTF.

The J gene is TRBJ2-7, the V gene TRBV28; D is possibly TRBD2 (5 bases). Looked up from germline, CDR1 is MDHEN and CDR2 is SYDVKM. V lost 6 bases to trimming and J lost 7 bases, with 16 bases between them. The CDR3 has 13 amino acids. CDR3 bases: TGTGCCAGCAGGCCGTACATCCGAGGGGAGCAGTACTTC. Translating gives CASRPYIRGEQYF.

The chain has TRBV28 and TRBJ1-1; the D gene is possibly TRBD1 (5 bases). Trimming removed 5 bases at V and 3 bases at J, with 22 bases between. Germline values: CDR1 MDHEN, CDR2 SYDVKM. The CDR3 is 17 amino acids. The DNA for the CDR3 is TGTGCCAGCAGTCCGCACCCCTGGGGGGTTTCCGACACTGAAGCTTTCTTT. Translating gives CASSPHPWGVSDTEAFF.

This clone was detected only a few times. The chain uses TRBV9 and TRBJ2-1; tentative D call: TRBD1 (5 bases). The CDR3 totals 15 residues. The germline V gene encodes CDR1 SGDLS and CDR2 YYNGEE. Trimming shortened V by 4 bases and J by 6 bases, and 17 bases separated the two germline ends. The CDR3 DNA sequence: TGTGCCAGCAGCATACAGGATTTATCGGTCAATGAGCAGTTCTTC. Its translation is CASSIQDLSVNEQFF.

This clone was seen a single time. The chain carries TRBV15 and TRBJ1-2; D might be TRBD1 (5 bases). With 0 bases removed from V and 5 bases from J, the gap between germline ends came to 25 bases. CDR1 and CDR2 from the germline V gene are LNHNV and YYDKDF (reference sequence). There are 19 residues in the CDR3. CDR3 coding DNA: TGTGCCACCAGCAGAGATCGGGGGGACGCAACGTATATATCATATGGCTACACCTTC. This sequence encodes CATSRDRGDATYISYGYTF.

The V and J genes are TRBV7-2 and TRBJ2-5; 13 positions agree with TRBD2. The germline V gene has CDR1 SGHTA and CDR2 FQGNSA. V lost 1 base to trimming and J lost 1 base; unmatched junction nucleotides: 3. The CDR3 is 17 amino acids. CDR3 protein: CASSLGGLAGLQETQYF. In nucleotides, the CDR3 is TGTGCCAGCAGCTTAGGGGGACTAGCGGGGCTCCAAGAGACCCAGTACTTC.

The chain joins TRBV7-3 to TRBJ2-5; D call uncertain. The CDR3 consists of 13 residues. Trimming removed 2 bases from V and 2 bases from J, with 6 bases in between. The germline V gene has CDR1 SGHTA and CDR2 FQGTGA. The CDR3: CASSLHLQETQYF. The CDR3 DNA sequence: TGTGCCAGCAGCTTACACTTGCAAGAGACCCAGTACTTC.

The chain employs TRBV10-1 and TRBJ2-7, with a weak D call TRBD1 (5 bases). This CDR3 spans 13 amino acids. V was pared by 5 bases and J by 3 bases, with 11 bases between. CDR1 is WNHNN, CDR2 SYGVQD, per germline (reference sequence). The CDR3 nucleotides are TGCGCCAGCAGTCAGGGATCCCTCTACGAGCAGTACTTC. Translating it yields CASSQGSLYEQYF.

The chain combines TRBV6-6 with TRBJ2-7; D is perhaps TRBD2 (6 bases). Trimming cost V 6 bases and J 2 bases, with 17 bases left between them. CDR3 length equals 15 residues. Germline lookup yields CDR1 MNHNY and CDR2 SVGAGI (reference sequence). The DNA of the CDR3 is TGTGCCAGCAGCCCAAAAGGGCGGGGAACCTACGAGCAGTACTTC. Its translation is CASSPKGRGTYEQYF.

The chain has TRBV19 and TRBJ1-1; weak D call: TRBD1 (6 bases). From germline, CDR1 is LNHDA and CDR2 SQIVND (reference sequence). Trimming took 7 bases from V and 4 from J, leaving 16 bases between them. There are 14 residues in the CDR3. CDR3 sequence (DNA): TGTGCCAGTACTGGGGGGGCGAGGTTCACTGAAGCTTTCTTT. Amino acid sequence: CASTGGARFTEAFF.

The chain employs TRBV19 and TRBJ2-5; no clear D gene. The CDR3 is 15 amino acids. V was clipped by 5 bases and J by 2 bases, with 15 bases between them. Germline V CDR1 and CDR2: LNHDA, SQIVND (reference sequence). The CDR3, as DNA: TGTGCCAGTAGTCCTTTCGGTGGTAGTCAAGAGACCCAGTACTTC. Protein sequence: CASSPFGGSQETQYF.

The chain combines TRBV19 with TRBJ1-6, with 7 bases fitting TRBD1. The trim removed 5 bases at V and 10 bases at J, leaving 11 bases unmatched. The germline gives CDR1 LNHDA, CDR2 SQIVND (reference sequence). The CDR3 is 15 residues long. CDR3 in DNA: TGTGCCAGTAGTCCAGCAGACAGGGCAACGTCACCCCTCCACTTT. Translating gives CASSPADRATSPLHF. Full variable domain (rest looked up from reference TRBV19 and TRBJ1-6): DGGITQSPKYLFRKEGQNVTLSCEQNLNHDAMYWYRQDPGQGLRLIYYSQIVNDFQKGDIAEGYSVSREKKESFPLTVTSAQKNPTAFYLCASSPADRATSPLHFGNGTRLTVT.

This rearrangement joins TRBV4-1 to TRBJ1-2; D might be TRBD1 (6 bases). The CDR3 runs 15 residues. Germline V gives CDR1 MGHRA, CDR2 YSYEKL. Trimming stripped 4 bases from V and 4 bases from J, with 16 bases between. The CDR3 loop reads CASSLQTGLGYGYTF. DNA for the CDR3: TGCGCCAGCAGCCTCCAGACAGGCCTGGGCTATGGCTACACCTTC.